The 8 T cell receptor beta chains in this list originate from one sample, sequenced in a study of blood T cell repertoires in COVID-19. Profiling relied on immunoSEQ multiplex PCR, and the TCRdb table lists in-frame clones only, not all of them. The data hold over 250,000 clones, with approximately 85% observed a single time. Sequencing was done on a sample of peripheral blood. The receptor source for this set is a young woman with acute or convalescent COVID-19.

This chain joins TRBV5-1 and TRBJ2-3; possible D gene TRBD2, 5 bases. Per germline, CDR1 SGHRS and CDR2 YFSETQ. The CDR3 covers 16 residues. The V end lost 7 bases, the J end lost 0 bases, and 18 bases lay between the germline ends. The CDR3 coding sequence is TGCGCCAGCCAATTCTTAGCGCCAACTAGCACAGATACGCAGTATTTT. It translates to CASQFLAPTSTDTQYF.

The rearrangement uses TRBV15 and TRBJ2-1, with 11 bases lining up with TRBD2. Trimming removed 1 base from V and 6 bases from J; junction bases left unmatched: 5. This CDR3 region has 16 residues. Germline CDR1 reads LNHNV; CDR2 reads YYDKDF (reference sequence). This chain's CDR3 is CATSRALLAGGNEQFF. CDR3 nucleotides: TGTGCCACCAGCAGAGCGTTGCTAGCGGGAGGCAATGAGCAGTTCTTC.

The chain carries TRBV6-5 and TRBJ1-6; D call uncertain. V lost 2 bases to trimming and J lost 6 bases, with 14 bases between them. The CDR3 loop spans 16 amino acids. Germline V gene sequence: CDR1 MNHEY, CDR2 SVGAGI. CDR3: CASSYGSTAGNSPLHF. The CDR3 nucleotides read TGTGCCAGCAGTTACGGATCTACTGCGGGTAATTCACCCCTCCACTTT.

This chain uses TRBV5-4 with TRBJ2-7; 15 bases align to TRBD2. V lost 3 bases to trimming and J lost 2 bases; unmatched junction nucleotides: 9. The length of the CDR3 is 18 residues. Germline-derived CDR1 and CDR2 are SGHNT and YYREEE (reference sequence). CDR3 sequence reads: CASSWGTSGRSRTYEQYF. CDR3 nucleotides: TGTGCCAGCAGCTGGGGGACTAGCGGGAGGTCGAGAACCTACGAGCAGTACTTC.

CDR3 nucleotide sequence: TGTGCCAGCAGCTTGGTAGGGGGCGCTCCGGGGCAGTACTTC. Translated, it gives CASSLVGGAPGQYF. The gene calls are TRBV5-6 and TRBJ2-7, with 7 bases that match TRBD1. Looked up from germline, CDR1 is SGHDT and CDR2 is YYEEEE. This CDR3 is 14 amino acids long. The V gene end was trimmed by 0 bases and the J gene end by 9 bases; junction bases not matched to a gene: 9.

V usage is TRBV30 and J usage is TRBJ1-5; D is undetermined. CDR3 size: 15 residues. Germline values: CDR1 GTSNPN, CDR2 SVGIG (reference sequence). V lost 0 bases to trimming and J lost 2 bases, with 11 bases between them. CDR3 in amino acids: CAWSVPGSGNQPQHF. As DNA, the CDR3 is TGTGCCTGGAGTGTACCCGGGTCGGGCAATCAGCCCCAGCATTTT.

The chain joins TRBV18 to TRBJ1-4, with a weak D call TRBD1 (5 bases). Between the trimmed V and J ends, which lost 6 bases and 8 bases, there was a span of 16 bases. Per the germline V gene, CDR1 is KGHSH and CDR2 is LQKENI. CDR3 length equals 14 residues. CDR3 loop: CASSHPGPGEKLFF. Written as DNA, the CDR3 is TGTGCCAGCTCCCACCCAGGCCCAGGGGAAAAACTGTTTTTT.

The chain combines TRBV10-3 with TRBJ1-1; D unclear. The CDR3 loop spans 13 amino acids. The germline V and J ends were trimmed by 4 bases and 2 bases, with 8 bases remaining between them. Germline CDR1 reads ENHRY; CDR2 reads SYGVKD. The CDR3 DNA reads TGTGCCATCAGTGGAGGAGGAAACACTGAAGCTTTCTTT. Translated: CAISGGGNTEAFF.